These 21 T cell receptor beta chains came from one sample sequenced in a study of response to subunit inactivated influenza vaccine. One entry per CDR3 protein results from TCRdb running MiXCR on the RT-PCR reads. The table includes 700,000 to 900,000 distinct CDR3 sequences, less than 25% detected once. The sequences come from PBMCs from blood, collected 5 to 6 days after vaccination. The receptor source for this set is a man aged 50 to 60 who received an inactivated influenza vaccine.

At least ten counts were recorded for this clonotype. This rearrangement joins TRBV7-7 to TRBJ2-3, with TRBD2 identical over 14 bases. The CDR3 has 16 amino acids. The germline CDR1 and CDR2 sequences are SSHAT and FNYEAQ (reference sequence). J was trimmed by 6 bases and V by 6 bases; bases with no gene match: 8. The CDR3 spells CASSQGTSGRMDTQYF. In nucleotides, the CDR3 is TGTGCCAGCAGTCAAGGGACTAGCGGGAGAATGGATACGCAGTATTTT.

The sample holds a few counts of this clonotype. The chain is built from TRBV20-1 and TRBJ1-4, with D unclear. CDR1 and CDR2 (germline): DFQATT, SNEGSKA (reference sequence). V was trimmed by 8 bases and J by 5 bases, leaving 15 bases between them. This CDR3 is built from 13 residues. CDR3 sequence (DNA): TGCAGTTATGCAACGGACCTAAATGAAAAACTGTTTTTT. Translating it yields CSYATDLNEKLFF.

The rearrangement joins TRBV20-1 to TRBJ2-7; 7 bases match TRBD2. Trimming at V came to 6 bases and at J to 3 bases, leaving 14 bases not matched to a gene. In germline, CDR1 is DFQATT, CDR2 SNEGSKA (reference sequence). CDR3 size: 15 residues. The CDR3 loop is CSAPRGPSGGYEQYF. DNA for the CDR3: TGCAGTGCGCCGAGGGGACCTAGCGGAGGCTACGAGCAGTACTTC.

The CDR3 DNA reads as TGTGCCAGCAGTTACTCGGTGGAGGTGAACTATGGCTACACCTTC. This codes for CASSYSVEVNYGYTF. The chain employs TRBV6-5 and TRBJ1-2; D not certain. Per the germline V gene, CDR1 is MNHEY and CDR2 is SVGAGI. This CDR3 spans 15 amino acids. Trimming took off 0 bases at V and 2 bases at J, with 10 bases between the two ends.

The chain uses TRBV29-1 and TRBJ2-1, with 8 bases fitting TRBD2. J gave up 9 bases and V 4 bases, and 17 bases lay outside the gene matches. CDR1 and CDR2 (germline): SQVTM, ANQGSEA. The CDR3 totals 16 residues. The CDR3 reads CSVGAGTRFLRGEQFF. In nucleotides, the CDR3 is TGCAGCGTTGGAGCTGGGACTAGGTTCCTACGGGGTGAGCAGTTCTTC.

The V and J genes are TRBV11-3 and TRBJ2-3, with D uncertain. This CDR3 has 15 residues. Germline V gene lookup returns CDR1 SGHNT and CDR2 YENEEA. V lost 1 base and J lost 2, with 10 bases in between. This chain's CDR3 is CASSLGRKATDTQYF. The CDR3 DNA reads as TGTGCCAGCAGCTTAGGAAGGAAAGCCACAGATACGCAGTATTTT.

This clonotype occurred a few times. The chain joins TRBV6-2 or TRBV6-3 to TRBJ2-1, with D hard to call. This CDR3 spans 15 amino acids. With 3 bases removed from V and 6 bases from J, the gap between germline ends came to 15 bases. Looked up from germline, CDR1 is MNHEY and CDR2 is SVGEGT. The CDR3 DNA follows: TGTGCCAGCAGTTATTCGCGAGGTCGGGTCAATGAGCAGTTCTTC. It encodes CASSYSRGRVNEQFF.

The chain recombines TRBV3-1 with TRBJ1-6; 10 bases are a match to TRBD1. CDR1 and CDR2 (germline): LGHDT, YNNKEL (reference sequence). J gave up 8 bases and V 4 bases, and 14 bases lay outside the gene matches. The CDR3 covers 18 residues. The CDR3: CASSPTWGSGTGDSPLHF. Here the CDR3 DNA reads TGTGCCAGCAGCCCGACATGGGGTTCAGGGACAGGGGATTCACCCCTCCACTTT.

This clonotype was observed a handful of times. The chain couples TRBV20-1 to TRBJ2-1, with 8 bases aligning to TRBD2. The CDR3 runs to 17 residues. V trimming: 3 bases; J trimming: 2 bases; junction bases outside the gene matches: 12. Germline CDR1 reads DFQATT; CDR2 reads SNEGSKA (reference sequence). CDR3 protein: CSASPVVGRGPYNEQFF. In nucleotides, the CDR3 is TGCAGTGCTAGCCCCGTTGTCGGGAGGGGACCCTACAATGAGCAGTTCTTC.

The chain combines TRBV3-1 with TRBJ2-7; D ambiguous. Germline V gives CDR1 LGHDT, CDR2 YNNKEL (reference sequence). The CDR3 contains 16 residues. V dropped 1 base and J dropped 1 base, with 14 bases sitting between them. CDR3: CASSQVSQVGSYEQYF. For the CDR3, the DNA is TGTGCCAGCAGCCAAGTTTCGCAGGTTGGTTCCTACGAGCAGTACTTC.

This sequence joins TRBV5-1 and TRBJ2-7; 10 bases match TRBD2. Germline lookup yields CDR1 SGHRS and CDR2 YFSETQ. The V segment lost 0 bases and the J segment 0 bases; nucleotides outside the gene matches: 12. The CDR3 length is 19 residues. CDR3 in DNA: TGCGCCAGCAGCTTGGCCGTGACGGCTAGCGGGGGCCGCTCCTACGAGCAGTACTTC. Encoded protein: CASSLAVTASGGRSYEQYF.

As DNA, the CDR3 is TGCAGTGCTAGAGATCGAGGTGGTAACTATGGCTACACCTTC. Residues: CSARDRGGNYGYTF. The chain links TRBV20-1 to TRBJ1-2; D gene uncertain. The V gene's germline CDR1 is DFQATT and CDR2 SNEGSKA (reference sequence). The CDR3 runs 14 residues. Trimming stripped 0 bases from V and 1 base from J, with 9 bases between.

The chain combines TRBV12-3 or TRBV12-4 with TRBJ1-3; no reliable D call. V lost 3 bases, J lost 7 bases, and 10 bases lay in between. The CDR3 runs 13 residues. As DNA, the CDR3 is TGTGCCAGCAGTTTGGGGATGGCGAACACCATATATTTT. It encodes CASSLGMANTIYF.

This clonotype was seen at least ten times. This chain connects TRBV5-6 to TRBJ2-1; D uncertain. The CDR3 extends over 11 amino acids. Germline V gives CDR1 SGHDT, CDR2 YYEEEE. The V gene lost 0 bases and the J gene lost 10 bases, with 5 bases spanning the gap. The CDR3 loop is CASSLVAEQFF. The DNA of the CDR3 is TGTGCCAGCAGCTTGGTTGCCGAGCAGTTCTTC.

This sequence joins TRBV28 and TRBJ2-2; possible D gene TRBD1, 5 bases. Germline CDR1 reads MDHEN; CDR2 reads SYDVKM. This CDR3 spans 13 amino acids. V was trimmed by 10 bases and J by 4 bases, leaving 13 bases between them. CDR3 DNA: TGTGCCATCCAGACAGTGAGCACCGGGGAGCTGTTTTTT. It specifies CAIQTVSTGELFF.

This clonotype was seen a few times. Germline is not matched at one junction end, which may reflect a read error. J is TRBJ2-3 and V is TRBV20-1; 9 nucleotides align to TRBD2. The germline gives CDR1 DFQATT, CDR2 SNEGSKA (reference sequence). This CDR3 spans 16 amino acids. The CDR3 sequence is CSSSTPRGGPLYTQYF. Here the CDR3 DNA reads TGCAGTTCTAGTACACCGCGGGGGGGTCCCCTTTATACGCAGTATTTT.

The DNA of the CDR3 is TGTGCCTGGAGACAAGGGTCCAGGGACAATCAGCCCCAGCATTTT. It is translated as CAWRQGSRDNQPQHF. The chain carries TRBV30 and TRBJ1-5; D perhaps matches TRBD1 (5 bases). The ends were cut back, 3 bases at V and 3 bases at J, with 15 bases in the middle. Germline V CDR1 and CDR2: GTSNPN, SVGIG (reference sequence). This CDR3 region has 15 residues. Using reference TRBV30 and TRBJ1-5 for the parts outside the CDR3, the full variable domain is SQTIHQWPATLVQPVGSPLSLECTVEGTSNPNLYWYRQAAGRGLQLLFYSVGIGQISSEVPQNLSASRPQDRQFILSSKKLLLSDSGFYLCAWRQGSRDNQPQHFGDGTRLSIL.

The gene calls are TRBV5-1 and TRBJ1-1, with TRBD1 matching over 7 bases. Germline V CDR1 and CDR2: SGHRS, YFSETQ. V was pared by 4 bases and J by 1 base, with 7 bases of the junction left unmatched. The CDR3 is 15 residues long. The CDR3 reads CASSETGKGNTEAFF. CDR3 in DNA: TGCGCCAGCAGCGAGACAGGGAAAGGGAACACTGAAGCTTTCTTT.

In this sample, this clonotype turned up a few times. J is TRBJ1-1 and V is TRBV7-2; D unresolved. Germline-derived CDR1 and CDR2 are SGHTA and FQGNSA. Trimming cost V 2 bases and J 0 bases, with 13 bases left between them. The CDR3 has 16 residues. The CDR3 nucleotides are TGTGCCAGCAGCTTAATCGGGGAGGCCCTGAACACTGAAGCTTTCTTT. It translates to CASSLIGEALNTEAFF. Using reference TRBV7-2 and TRBJ1-1 for the parts outside the CDR3, the full variable domain is GAGVSQSPSNKVTEKGKDVELRCDPISGHTALYWYRQSLGQGLEFLIYFQGNSAPDKSGLPSDRFSAERTGGSVSTLTIQRTQQEDSAVYLCASSLIGEALNTEAFFGQGTRLTVV.

The chain combines TRBV5-6 with TRBJ2-7; D is perhaps TRBD2 (5 bases). CDR3 length: 16 residues. CDR1 SGHDT and CDR2 YYEEEE come from the germline V gene. V lost 2 bases to trimming and J lost 4 bases, with 19 bases between them. The CDR3 spells CASSLRTPKGEYEQYF. Written as DNA, the CDR3 is TGTGCCAGCAGCTTACGGACTCCCAAGGGAGAATACGAGCAGTACTTC.

The V gene is TRBV12-3 or TRBV12-4, the J gene TRBJ2-2; D is ambiguous. The CDR3 is 11 residues long. Trimming stripped 10 bases from V and 4 bases from J, with 7 bases between. Here the CDR3 DNA reads TGTGCCACCTCCGGCACCGGGGAGCTGTTTTTT. It yields the protein CATSGTGELFF.